The T cell receptor beta chain described here comes from a study of blood T cell repertoires in COVID-19. Study-level background: Specimens from acute and convalescent COVID-19 originated in the United States, Italy and Spain. T cells, B-cell-depleted T cells, or PBMCs supplied cDNA or gDNA.

Per the authors' pipeline: It was from reference gene primer amplification that nucleated cell counts were estimated. Profiled with immunoSEQ multiplex PCR; TCRdb holds only in-frame clones, not every one. V, J and clone size were drawn from that table, and D and trimming were deduced from the DNA. In the table there are roughly 500,000 clones, roughly nine tenths of which are singletons. Enrolment of Seattle patients took place during active infection, and they were followed longitudinally. Germline CDR1 and CDR2: MGHRA and YSYEKL. V shed 1 base, J shed 10 bases, and the junction held 13 bases outside the gene matches. The CDR3 sequence is 16 residues long.

Sequenced material: peripheral blood. The chain uses TRBV4-1 and TRBJ2-1; TRBD2 matches 7 bases. The receptor's source is a man younger than 30 with COVID-19, enrolled during active disease. DNA of the CDR3: TGCGCCAGCAGCCAAGTTGGGGCGGGGGTGTCCCAAGAGCAGTTCTTC. Its translation is CASSQVGAGVSQEQFF.